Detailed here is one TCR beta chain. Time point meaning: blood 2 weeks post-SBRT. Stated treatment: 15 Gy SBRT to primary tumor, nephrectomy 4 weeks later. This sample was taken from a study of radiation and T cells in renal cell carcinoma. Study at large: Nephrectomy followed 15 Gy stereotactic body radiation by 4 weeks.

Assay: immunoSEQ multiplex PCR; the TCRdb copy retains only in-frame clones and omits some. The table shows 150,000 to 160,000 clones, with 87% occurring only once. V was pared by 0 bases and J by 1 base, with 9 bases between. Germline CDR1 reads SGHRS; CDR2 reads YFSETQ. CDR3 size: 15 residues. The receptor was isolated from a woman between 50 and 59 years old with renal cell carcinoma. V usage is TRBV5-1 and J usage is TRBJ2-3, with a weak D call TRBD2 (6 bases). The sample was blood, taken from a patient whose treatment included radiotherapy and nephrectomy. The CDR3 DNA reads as TGCGCCAGCAGCTTGGAGGAGGGGCGCACAGATACGCAGTATTTT. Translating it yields CASSLEEGRTDTQYF. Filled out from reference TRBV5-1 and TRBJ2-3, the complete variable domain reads KAGVTQTPRYLIKTRGQQVTLSCSPISGHRSVSWYQQTPGQGLQFLFEYFSETQRNKGNFPGRFSGRQFSNSRSEMNVSTLELGDSALYLCASSLEEGRTDTQYFGPGTRLTVL.